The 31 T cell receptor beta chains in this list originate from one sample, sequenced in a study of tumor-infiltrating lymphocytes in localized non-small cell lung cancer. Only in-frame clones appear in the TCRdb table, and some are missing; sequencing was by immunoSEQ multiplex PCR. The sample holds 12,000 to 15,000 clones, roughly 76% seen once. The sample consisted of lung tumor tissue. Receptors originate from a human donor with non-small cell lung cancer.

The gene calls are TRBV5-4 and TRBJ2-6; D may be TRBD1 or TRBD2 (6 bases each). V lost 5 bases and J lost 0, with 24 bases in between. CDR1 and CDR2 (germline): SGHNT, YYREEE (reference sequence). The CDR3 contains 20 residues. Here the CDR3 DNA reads TGTGCCAGCAGGGTATGGCAGGGGACTTTACAAGTCTCTGGGGCCAACGTCCTGACTTTC. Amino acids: CASRVWQGTLQVSGANVLTF.

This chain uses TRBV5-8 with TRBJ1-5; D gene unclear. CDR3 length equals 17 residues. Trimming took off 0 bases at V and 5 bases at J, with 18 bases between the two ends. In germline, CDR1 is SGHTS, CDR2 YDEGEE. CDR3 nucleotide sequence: TGTGCCAGCAGCTTGGGTTTAGGGTCAGGTGGGGATCAGCCCCAGCATTTT. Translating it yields CASSLGLGSGGDQPQHF.

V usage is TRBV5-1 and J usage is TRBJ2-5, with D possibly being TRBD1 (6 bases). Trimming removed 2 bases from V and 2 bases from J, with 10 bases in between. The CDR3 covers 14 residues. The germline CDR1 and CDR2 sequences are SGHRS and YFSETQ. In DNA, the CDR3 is TGCGCCAGCAGCTTTGTTGGACAGCAAGAGACCCAGTACTTC. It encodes CASSFVGQQETQYF.

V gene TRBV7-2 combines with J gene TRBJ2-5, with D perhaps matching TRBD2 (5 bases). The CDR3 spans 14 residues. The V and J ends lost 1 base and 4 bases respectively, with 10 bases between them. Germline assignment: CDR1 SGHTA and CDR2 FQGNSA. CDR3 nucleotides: TGTGCCAGCAGCTTAGGGTTCGCGGGAGAGACCCAGTACTTC. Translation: CASSLGFAGETQYF. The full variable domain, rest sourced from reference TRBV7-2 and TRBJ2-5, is GAGVSQSPSNKVTEKGKDVELRCDPISGHTALYWYRQSLGQGLEFLIYFQGNSAPDKSGLPSDRFSAERTGGSVSTLTIQRTQQEDSAVYLCASSLGFAGETQYFGPGTRLLVL.

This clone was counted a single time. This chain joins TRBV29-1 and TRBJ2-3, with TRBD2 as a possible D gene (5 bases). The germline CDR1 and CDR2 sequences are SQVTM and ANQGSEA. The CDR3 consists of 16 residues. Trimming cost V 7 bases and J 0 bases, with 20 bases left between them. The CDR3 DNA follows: TGCAGCGGCTCTGGTACGAGCGGTTCTAGCACAGATACGCAGTATTTT. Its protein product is CSGSGTSGSSTDTQYF.

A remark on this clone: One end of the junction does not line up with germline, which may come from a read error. In DNA, the CDR3 is TGTGCTAGCAGCTCCGGGACTGAGCCCTACAATGAGCAGTTCTTC. It translates to CASSSGTEPYNEQFF. This chain uses TRBV7-7 with TRBJ2-1; the D gene is possibly TRBD2 (6 bases). Germline V gives CDR1 SSHAT, CDR2 FNYEAQ (reference sequence). CDR3 length: 15 amino acids. The complete variable domain, with remaining parts taken from reference TRBV7-7 and TRBJ2-1, reads GAGVSQSPRYKVTKRGQDVTLRCDPISSHATLYWYQQALGQGPEFLTYFNYEAQPDKSGLPSDRFSAERPEGSISTLTIQRTEQRDSAMYRCASSSGTEPYNEQFFGPGTRLTVL.

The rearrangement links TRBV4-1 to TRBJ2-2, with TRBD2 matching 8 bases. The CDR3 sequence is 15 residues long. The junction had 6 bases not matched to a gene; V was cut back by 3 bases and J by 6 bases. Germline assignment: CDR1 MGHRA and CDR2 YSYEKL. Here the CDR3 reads CASSQSGGAPGELFF. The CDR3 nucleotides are TGCGCCAGCAGCCAGTCGGGAGGGGCTCCCGGGGAGCTGTTTTTT.

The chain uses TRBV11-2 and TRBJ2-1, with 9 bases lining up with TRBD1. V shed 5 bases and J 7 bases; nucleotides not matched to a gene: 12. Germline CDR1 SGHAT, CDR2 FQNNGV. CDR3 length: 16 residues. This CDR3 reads CASSPDRDREINEQFF. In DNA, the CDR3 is TGTGCCAGCAGCCCAGACAGGGACAGGGAAATAAATGAGCAGTTCTTC.

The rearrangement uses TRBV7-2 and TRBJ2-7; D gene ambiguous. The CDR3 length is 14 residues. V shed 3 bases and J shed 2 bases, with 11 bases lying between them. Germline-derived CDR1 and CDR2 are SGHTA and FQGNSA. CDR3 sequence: CASSFEAFTYEQYF. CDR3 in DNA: TGTGCCAGCAGCTTTGAAGCGTTTACCTACGAGCAGTACTTC.

The chain's CDR3 is CASSYRGEVTIYF. CDR3 sequence (DNA): TGTGCCAGCAGTTACAGGGGTGAGGTGACCATATATTTT. The chain carries TRBV6-6 and TRBJ1-3, with a possible D match to TRBD1 (5 bases). The V gene's germline CDR1 is MNHNY and CDR2 SVGAGI (reference sequence). This CDR3 is built from 13 residues. The V end was cut by 2 bases, the J end by 10 bases, with 12 bases between.

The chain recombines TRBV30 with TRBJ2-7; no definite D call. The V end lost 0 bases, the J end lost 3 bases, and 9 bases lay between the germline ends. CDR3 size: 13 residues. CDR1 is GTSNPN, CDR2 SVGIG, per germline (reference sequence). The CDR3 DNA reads TGTGCCTGGAGTGTAACCCCGGGCTACGAGCAGTACTTC. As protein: CAWSVTPGYEQYF.

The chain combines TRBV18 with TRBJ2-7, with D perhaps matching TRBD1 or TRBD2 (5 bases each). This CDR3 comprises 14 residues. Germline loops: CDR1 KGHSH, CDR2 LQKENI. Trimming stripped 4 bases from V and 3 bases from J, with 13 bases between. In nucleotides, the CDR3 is TGTGCCAGCTCACTAGGGACGGTTGACTACGAGCAGTACTTC. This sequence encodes CASSLGTVDYEQYF.

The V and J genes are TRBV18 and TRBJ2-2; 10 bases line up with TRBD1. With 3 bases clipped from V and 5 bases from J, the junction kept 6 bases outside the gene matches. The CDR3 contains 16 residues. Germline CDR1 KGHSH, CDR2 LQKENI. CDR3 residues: CASSPLWTGGTGELFF. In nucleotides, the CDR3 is TGTGCCAGCTCACCTCTTTGGACAGGGGGGACCGGGGAGCTGTTTTTT.

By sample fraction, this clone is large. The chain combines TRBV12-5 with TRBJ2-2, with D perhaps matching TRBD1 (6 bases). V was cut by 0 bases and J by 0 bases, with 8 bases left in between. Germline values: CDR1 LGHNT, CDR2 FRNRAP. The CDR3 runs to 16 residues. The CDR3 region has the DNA TGTGCTAGTGGTTTGGTAGAGGGGGCGAACACCGGGGAGCTGTTTTTT. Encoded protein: CASGLVEGANTGELFF.

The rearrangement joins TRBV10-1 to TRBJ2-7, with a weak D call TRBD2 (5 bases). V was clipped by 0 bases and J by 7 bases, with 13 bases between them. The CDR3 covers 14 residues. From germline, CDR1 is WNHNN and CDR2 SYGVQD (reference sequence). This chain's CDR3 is CASSESGAAREQYF. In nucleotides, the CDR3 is TGCGCCAGCAGTGAGTCGGGAGCGGCTCGGGAGCAGTACTTC.

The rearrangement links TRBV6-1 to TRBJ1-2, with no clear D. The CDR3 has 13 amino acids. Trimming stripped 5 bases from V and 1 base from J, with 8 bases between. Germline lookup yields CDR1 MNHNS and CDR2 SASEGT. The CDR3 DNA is TGTGCCAGCAGTAAGGACGGTAACTATGGCTACACCTTC. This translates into CASSKDGNYGYTF.

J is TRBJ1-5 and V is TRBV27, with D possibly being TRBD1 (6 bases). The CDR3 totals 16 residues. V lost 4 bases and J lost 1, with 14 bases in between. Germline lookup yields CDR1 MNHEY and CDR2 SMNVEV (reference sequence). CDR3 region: CASSYRQDGSNQPQHF. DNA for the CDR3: TGTGCCAGCAGTTATAGACAGGATGGGAGCAATCAGCCCCAGCATTTT.

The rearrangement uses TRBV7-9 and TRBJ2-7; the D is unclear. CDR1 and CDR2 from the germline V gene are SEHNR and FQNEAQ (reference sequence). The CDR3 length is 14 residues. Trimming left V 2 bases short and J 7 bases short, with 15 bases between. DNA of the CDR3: TGTGCCAGCAGCTTAACAACCCCCGCTGGGGAGCAGTACTTC. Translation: CASSLTTPAGEQYF.

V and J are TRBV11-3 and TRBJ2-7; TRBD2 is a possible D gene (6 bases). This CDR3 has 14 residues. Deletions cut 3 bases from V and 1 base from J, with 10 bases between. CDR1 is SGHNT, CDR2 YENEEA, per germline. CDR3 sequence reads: CASSFGSGSYEQYF. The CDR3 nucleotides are TGTGCCAGCAGCTTCGGTAGCGGTTCCTACGAGCAGTACTTC. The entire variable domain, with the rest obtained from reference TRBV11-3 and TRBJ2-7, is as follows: EAGVVQSPRYKIIEKKQPVAFWCNPISGHNTLYWYLQNLGQGPELLIRYENEEAVDDSQLPKDRFSAERLKGVDSTLKIQPAELGDSAVYLCASSFGSGSYEQYFGPGTRLTVT.

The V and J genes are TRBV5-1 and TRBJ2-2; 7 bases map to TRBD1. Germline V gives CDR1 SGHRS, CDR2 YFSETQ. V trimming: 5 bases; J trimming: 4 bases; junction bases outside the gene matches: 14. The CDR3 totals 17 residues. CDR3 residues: CASRSDRDLGITGELFF. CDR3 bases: TGCGCCAGCAGATCCGACAGGGATCTCGGTATCACCGGGGAGCTGTTTTTT. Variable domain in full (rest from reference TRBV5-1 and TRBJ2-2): KAGVTQTPRYLIKTRGQQVTLSCSPISGHRSVSWYQQTPGQGLQFLFEYFSETQRNKGNFPGRFSGRQFSNSRSEMNVSTLELGDSALYLCASRSDRDLGITGELFFGEGSRLTVL.

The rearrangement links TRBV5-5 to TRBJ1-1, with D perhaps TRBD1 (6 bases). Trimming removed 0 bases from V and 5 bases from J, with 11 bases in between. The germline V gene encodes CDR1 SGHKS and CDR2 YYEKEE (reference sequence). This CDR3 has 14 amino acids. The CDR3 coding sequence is TGTGCCAGCAGCTTGGGTTTAGGGGGGACTGAAGCTTTCTTT. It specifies CASSLGLGGTEAFF.

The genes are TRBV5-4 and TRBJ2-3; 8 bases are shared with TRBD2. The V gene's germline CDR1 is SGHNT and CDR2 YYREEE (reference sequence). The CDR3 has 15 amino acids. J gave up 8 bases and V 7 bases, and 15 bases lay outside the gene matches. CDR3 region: CASGKRGSGTGTQYF. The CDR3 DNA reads TGTGCCAGCGGCAAGCGGGGTAGCGGGACGGGTACGCAGTATTTT.

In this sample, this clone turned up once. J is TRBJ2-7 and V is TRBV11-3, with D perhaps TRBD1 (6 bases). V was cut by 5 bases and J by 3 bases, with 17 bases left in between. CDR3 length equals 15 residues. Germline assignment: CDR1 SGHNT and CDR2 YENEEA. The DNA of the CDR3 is TGTGCCAGCAGCCTTAAGCAGACAGGATTCTACGAGCAGTACTTC. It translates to CASSLKQTGFYEQYF.

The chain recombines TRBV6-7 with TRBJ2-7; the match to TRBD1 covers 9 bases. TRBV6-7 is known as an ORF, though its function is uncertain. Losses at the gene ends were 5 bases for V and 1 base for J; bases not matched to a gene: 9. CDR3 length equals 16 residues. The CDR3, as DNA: TGTGCCAGCAGTGCGCATATGGGACAGGGATCCTACGAGCAGTACTTC. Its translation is CASSAHMGQGSYEQYF.

CDR3: CAWDRGRRETQYF. CDR3 coding DNA: TGTGCCTGGGACAGGGGTAGGCGAGAGACCCAGTACTTC. The V gene is TRBV30, the J gene TRBJ2-5, with 8 bases identical to TRBD1. V was pared by 5 bases and J by 4 bases, with 6 bases of the junction left unmatched. Germline lookup yields CDR1 GTSNPN and CDR2 SVGIG (reference sequence). The CDR3 runs to 13 residues.

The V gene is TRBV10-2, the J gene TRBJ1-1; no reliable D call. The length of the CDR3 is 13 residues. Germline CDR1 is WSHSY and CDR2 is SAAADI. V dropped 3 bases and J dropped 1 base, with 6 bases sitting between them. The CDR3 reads CASSEGRNTEAFF. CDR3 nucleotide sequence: TGCGCCAGCAGTGAAGGCAGGAACACTGAAGCTTTCTTT.

The CDR3 coding sequence is TGTGCCAGTAGTAGCCCACTAGCGGGAGGGAGGAATGAGCAGTTCTTC. This codes for CASSSPLAGGRNEQFF. The chain has TRBV19 and TRBJ2-1, with 13 bases identical to TRBD2. This CDR3 has 16 residues. V lost 4 bases to trimming and J lost 7 bases; unmatched junction nucleotides: 7. The germline V gene has CDR1 LNHDA and CDR2 SQIVND (reference sequence).

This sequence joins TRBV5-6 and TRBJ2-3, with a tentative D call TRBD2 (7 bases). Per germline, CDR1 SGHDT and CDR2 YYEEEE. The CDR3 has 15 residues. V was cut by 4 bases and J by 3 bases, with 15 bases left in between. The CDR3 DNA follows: TGTGCCAGCAGCCAGGTGGGGGGGCAGACAGATACGCAGTATTTT. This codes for CASSQVGGQTDTQYF.

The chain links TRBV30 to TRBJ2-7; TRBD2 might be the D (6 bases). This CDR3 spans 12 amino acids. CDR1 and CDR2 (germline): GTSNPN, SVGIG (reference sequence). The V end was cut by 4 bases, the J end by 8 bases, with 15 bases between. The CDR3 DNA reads TGTGCCTGGACCGAGTTGGGGACTCAGCAGTACTTC. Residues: CAWTELGTQQYF.

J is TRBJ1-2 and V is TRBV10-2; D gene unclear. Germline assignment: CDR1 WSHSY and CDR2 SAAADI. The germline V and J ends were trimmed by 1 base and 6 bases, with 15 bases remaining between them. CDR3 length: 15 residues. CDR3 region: CASSEWVSGLDGYTF. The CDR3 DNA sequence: TGCGCCAGCAGTGAGTGGGTCAGTGGGCTAGATGGCTACACCTTC.

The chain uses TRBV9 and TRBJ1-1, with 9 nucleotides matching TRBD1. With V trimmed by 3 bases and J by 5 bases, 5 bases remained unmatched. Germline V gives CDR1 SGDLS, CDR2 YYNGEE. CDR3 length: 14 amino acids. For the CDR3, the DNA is TGTGCCAGCAGCGCACAGGGGGCTTGGACTGAAGCTTTCTTT. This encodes CASSAQGAWTEAFF.